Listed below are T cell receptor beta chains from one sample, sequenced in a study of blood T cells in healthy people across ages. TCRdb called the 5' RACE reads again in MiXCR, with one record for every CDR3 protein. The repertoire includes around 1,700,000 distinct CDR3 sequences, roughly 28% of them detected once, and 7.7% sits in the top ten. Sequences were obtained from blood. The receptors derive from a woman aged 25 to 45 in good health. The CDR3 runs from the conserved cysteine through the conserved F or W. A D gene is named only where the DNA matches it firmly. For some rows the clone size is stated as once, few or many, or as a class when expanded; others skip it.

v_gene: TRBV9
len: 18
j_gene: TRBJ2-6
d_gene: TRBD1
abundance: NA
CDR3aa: CASSPRDRGQSGANVLTF
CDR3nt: TGTGCCAGCAGCCCAAGAGACAGGGGGCAGAGTGGGGCCAACGTCCTGACTTTC

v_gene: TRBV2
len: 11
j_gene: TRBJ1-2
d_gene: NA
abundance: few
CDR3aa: CASSESRGYTF
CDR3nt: TGTGCCAGCAGTGAATCTCGTGGCTACACCTTC

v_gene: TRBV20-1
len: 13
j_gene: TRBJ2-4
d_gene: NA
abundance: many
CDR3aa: CSGRRDTKNIQYF
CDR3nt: TGCAGTGGCCGCCGGGACACCAAAAACATTCAGTACTTC

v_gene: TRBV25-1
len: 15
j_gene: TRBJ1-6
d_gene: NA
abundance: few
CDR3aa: CASSYPDRANSPLHF
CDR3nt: TGTGCCAGCAGCTACCCAGACAGAGCAAATTCACCCCTCCACTTT

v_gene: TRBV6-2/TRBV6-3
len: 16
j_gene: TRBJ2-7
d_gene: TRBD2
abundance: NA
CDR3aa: CASSPNFSGSSYEQYF
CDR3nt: TGTGCCAGCAGTCCAAACTTTAGCGGGAGTTCCTACGAGCAGTACTTC

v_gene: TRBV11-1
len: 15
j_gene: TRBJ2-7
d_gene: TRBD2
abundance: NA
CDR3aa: CASRYPSGRGHEQDF
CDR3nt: TGTGCCAGCAGATACCCTAGCGGGAGAGGTCACGAGCAGGACTTC

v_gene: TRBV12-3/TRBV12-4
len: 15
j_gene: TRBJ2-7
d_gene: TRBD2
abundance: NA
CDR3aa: CAIIRTGGPGYEQYF
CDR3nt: TGTGCCATCATTCGGACGGGGGGGCCGGGGTACGAGCAGTACTTC

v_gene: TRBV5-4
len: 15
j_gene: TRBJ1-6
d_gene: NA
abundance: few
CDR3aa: CASSLMSDYNSPLHF
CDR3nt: TGTGCCAGCAGCTTGATGTCGGATTATAATTCACCCCTCCACTTT

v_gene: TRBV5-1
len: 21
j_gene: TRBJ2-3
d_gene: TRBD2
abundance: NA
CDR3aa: CASSSPRQAVTSGGAGYTQYF
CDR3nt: TGCGCCAGCAGCTCCCCGAGACAGGCCGTTACTAGCGGGGGCGCCGGTTATACGCAGTATTTT

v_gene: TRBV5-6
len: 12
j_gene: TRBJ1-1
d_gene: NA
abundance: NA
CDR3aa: CASGELGPEAFF
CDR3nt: TGTGCCAGCGGGGAGCTGGGGCCTGAAGCTTTCTTT

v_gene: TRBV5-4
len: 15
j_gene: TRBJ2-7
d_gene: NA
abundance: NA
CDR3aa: CASSSGGGDRHEQYF
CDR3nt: TGTGCCAGCAGCTCAGGGGGGGGCGATCGGCACGAGCAGTACTTC

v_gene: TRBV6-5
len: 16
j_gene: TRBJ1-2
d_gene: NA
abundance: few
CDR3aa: CASSYSAWGANYGYTF
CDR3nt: TGTGCCAGCAGTTACTCGGCTTGGGGGGCTAACTATGGCTACACCTTC

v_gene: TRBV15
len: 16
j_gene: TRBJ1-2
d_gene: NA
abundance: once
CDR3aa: CATSRAGSTAPYGYTF
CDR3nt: TGTGCCACCAGCAGAGCCGGGAGCACCGCACCCTATGGCTACACCTTC

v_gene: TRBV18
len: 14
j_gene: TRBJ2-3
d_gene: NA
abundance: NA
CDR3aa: CASSSLTSPDTQYF
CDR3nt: TGTGCCAGCTCAAGTCTAACTAGCCCGGATACGCAGTATTTT

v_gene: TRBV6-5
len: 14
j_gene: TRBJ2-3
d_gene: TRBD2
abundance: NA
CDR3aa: CASISAGDTDTQYF
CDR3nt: TGTGCCAGCATAAGCGCGGGGGACACAGATACGCAGTATTTT

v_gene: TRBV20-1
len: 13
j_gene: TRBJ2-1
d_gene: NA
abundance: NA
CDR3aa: CSARDRPYNEQFF
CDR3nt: TGCAGTGCTAGGGACCGACCCTACAATGAGCAGTTCTTC

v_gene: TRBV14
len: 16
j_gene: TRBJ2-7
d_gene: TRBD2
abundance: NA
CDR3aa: CASSQAQTSADYEQYF
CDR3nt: TGTGCCAGCAGCCAAGCCCAGACTAGCGCTGACTACGAGCAGTACTTC

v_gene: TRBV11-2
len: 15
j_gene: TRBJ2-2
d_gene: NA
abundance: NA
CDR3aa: CASSPSGMSTGELFF
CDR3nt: TGTGCCAGCAGCCCCTCGGGGATGTCGACCGGGGAGCTGTTTTTT

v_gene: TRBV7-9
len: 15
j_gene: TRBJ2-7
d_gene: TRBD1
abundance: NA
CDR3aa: CVSSLVTGGSYEQYF
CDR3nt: TGTGTCAGCAGCTTAGTGACAGGGGGCTCCTACGAGCAGTACTTC

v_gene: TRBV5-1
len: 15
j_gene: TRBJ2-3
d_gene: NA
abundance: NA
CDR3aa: CASTTAGPPLNTQYF
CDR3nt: TGCGCCAGCACTACGGCGGGACCTCCGTTAAATACGCAGTATTTT

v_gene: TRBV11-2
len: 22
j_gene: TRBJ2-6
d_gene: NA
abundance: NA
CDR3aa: CASSLRRGELGQSISGANVLTF
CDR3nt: TGTGCCAGCAGCTTAAGGCGGGGGGAATTGGGACAGAGTATCTCTGGGGCCAACGTCCTGACTTTC

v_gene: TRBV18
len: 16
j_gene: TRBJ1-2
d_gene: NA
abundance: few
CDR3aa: CASSRGGDARNTGYTF
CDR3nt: TGTGCCAGCTCACGGGGGGGAGACGCCAGGAACACCGGCTACACCTTC

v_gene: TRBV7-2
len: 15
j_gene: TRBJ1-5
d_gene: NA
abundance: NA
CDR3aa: CASSVGQLANQPQHF
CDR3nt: TGTGCCAGCAGCGTAGGACAGCTAGCAAATCAGCCCCAGCATTTT

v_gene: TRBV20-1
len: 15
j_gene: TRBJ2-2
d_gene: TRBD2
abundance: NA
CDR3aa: CSADSGLADTGELFF
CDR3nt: TGCAGTGCCGACTCGGGACTAGCGGACACCGGGGAGCTGTTTTTT

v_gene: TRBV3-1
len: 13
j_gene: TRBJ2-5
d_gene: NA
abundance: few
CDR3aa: CASSLEISETQYF
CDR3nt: TGTGCCAGCAGCCTGGAAATTTCGGAGACCCAGTACTTC

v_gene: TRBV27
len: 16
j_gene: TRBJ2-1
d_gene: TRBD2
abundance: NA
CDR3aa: CASSLSRAGGPGEQFF
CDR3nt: TGTGCCAGCAGTTTATCGAGGGCGGGAGGGCCCGGTGAGCAGTTCTTC

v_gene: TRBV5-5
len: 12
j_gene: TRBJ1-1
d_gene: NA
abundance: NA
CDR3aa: CASSFRPLEAFF
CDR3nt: TGTGCCAGCAGCTTCCGCCCCCTTGAAGCTTTCTTT

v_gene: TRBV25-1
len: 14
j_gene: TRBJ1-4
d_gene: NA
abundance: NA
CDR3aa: CASSEFRRAEKLFF
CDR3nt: TGTGCCAGCAGTGAATTTCGGCGGGCGGAAAAACTGTTTTTT

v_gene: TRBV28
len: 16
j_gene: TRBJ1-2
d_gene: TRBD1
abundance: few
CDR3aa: CASSLPEAGGSRGYTF
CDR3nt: TGTGCCAGCAGTTTACCAGAGGCAGGGGGCAGTCGGGGCTACACCTTC

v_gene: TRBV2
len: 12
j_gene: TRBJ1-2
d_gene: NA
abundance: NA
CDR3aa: CASSGRADGYTF
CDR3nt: TGTGCCAGCAGTGGCAGGGCTGACGGCTACACCTTC

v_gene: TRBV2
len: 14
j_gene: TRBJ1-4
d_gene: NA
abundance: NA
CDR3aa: CASRPQGANEKLFF
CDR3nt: TGTGCCAGCAGACCACAGGGTGCTAATGAAAAACTGTTTTTT

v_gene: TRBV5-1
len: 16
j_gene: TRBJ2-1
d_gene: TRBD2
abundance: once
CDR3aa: CASSRAAGGPYNEQFF
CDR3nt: TGCGCCAGCAGCAGGGCAGCGGGGGGGCCCTACAATGAGCAGTTCTTC

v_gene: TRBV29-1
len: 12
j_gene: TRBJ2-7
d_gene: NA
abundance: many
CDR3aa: CSVEEDTYEQYF
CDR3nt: TGCAGCGTTGAAGAGGACACCTACGAGCAGTACTTC

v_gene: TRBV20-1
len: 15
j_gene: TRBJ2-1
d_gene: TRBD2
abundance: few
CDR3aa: CSARPGTSGGYEQFF
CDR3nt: TGCAGTGCTAGACCTGGGACTAGCGGGGGGTACGAGCAGTTCTTC

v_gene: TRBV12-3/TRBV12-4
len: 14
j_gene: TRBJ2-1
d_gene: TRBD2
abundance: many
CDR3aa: CASRGLAAGAEQFF
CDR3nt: TGTGCCAGCCGGGGACTAGCTGCGGGAGCTGAGCAGTTCTTC

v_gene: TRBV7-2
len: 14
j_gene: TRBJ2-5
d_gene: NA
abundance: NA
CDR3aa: CASSLRAEGETQYF
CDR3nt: TGTGCCAGCAGCCTGAGGGCTGAGGGGGAGACCCAGTACTTC

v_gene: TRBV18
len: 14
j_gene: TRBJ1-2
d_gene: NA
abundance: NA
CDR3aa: CASSPMGGAYGYTF
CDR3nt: TGTGCCAGCTCACCGATGGGGGGCGCATATGGCTACACCTTC

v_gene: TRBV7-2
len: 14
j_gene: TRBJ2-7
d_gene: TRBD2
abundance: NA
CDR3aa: CASSPGGTYYEQYF
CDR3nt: TGTGCCAGCAGCCCGGGGGGGACTTACTACGAGCAGTACTTC

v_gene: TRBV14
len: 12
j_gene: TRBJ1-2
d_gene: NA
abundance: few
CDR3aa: CASSQEIYGYTF
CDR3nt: TGTGCCAGCAGCCAAGAGATATATGGCTACACCTTC

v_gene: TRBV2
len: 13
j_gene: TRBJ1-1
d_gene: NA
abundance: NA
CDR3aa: CASSLYRFPEAFF
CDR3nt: TGTGCCAGCAGTCTATACAGGTTCCCTGAAGCTTTCTTT

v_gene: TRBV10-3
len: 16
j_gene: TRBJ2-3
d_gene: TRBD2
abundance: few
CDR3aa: CAIRRQSGGNTDTQYF
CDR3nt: TGTGCCATCAGGCGGCAAAGCGGGGGGAACACAGATACGCAGTATTTT

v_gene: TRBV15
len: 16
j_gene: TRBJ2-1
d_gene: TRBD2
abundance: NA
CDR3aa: CATSREGGRTYNEQFF
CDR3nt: TGTGCCACCAGCAGAGAGGGGGGGAGGACCTACAATGAGCAGTTCTTC

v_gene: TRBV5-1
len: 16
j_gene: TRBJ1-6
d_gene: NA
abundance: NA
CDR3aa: CANSRAGDGYNSPLHF
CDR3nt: TGCGCCAACAGCCGTGCAGGGGACGGTTATAATTCACCCCTCCACTTT

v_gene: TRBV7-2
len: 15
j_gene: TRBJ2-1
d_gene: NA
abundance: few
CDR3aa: CASSDSRNYYNEQFF
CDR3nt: TGTGCCAGCAGCGATTCTAGGAATTACTACAATGAGCAGTTCTTC

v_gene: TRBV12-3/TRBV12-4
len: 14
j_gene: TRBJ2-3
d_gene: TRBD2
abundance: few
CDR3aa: CASSSRESTDTQYF
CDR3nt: TGTGCCAGCAGTTCGCGGGAGAGCACAGATACGCAGTATTTT

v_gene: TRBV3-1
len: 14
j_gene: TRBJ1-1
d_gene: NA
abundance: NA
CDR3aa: CASSQGTVDTEAFF
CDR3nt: TGTGCCAGCAGCCAAGGAACGGTCGACACTGAAGCTTTCTTT

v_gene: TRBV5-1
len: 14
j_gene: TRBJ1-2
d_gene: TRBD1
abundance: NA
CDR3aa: CASSAAGGDYGYTF
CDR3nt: TGCGCCAGCAGCGCAGCAGGGGGCGACTATGGCTACACCTTC

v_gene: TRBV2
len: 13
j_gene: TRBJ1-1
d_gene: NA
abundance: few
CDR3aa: CASSGGRETEAFF
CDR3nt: TGTGCCAGCAGTGGGGGAAGAGAAACTGAAGCTTTCTTT

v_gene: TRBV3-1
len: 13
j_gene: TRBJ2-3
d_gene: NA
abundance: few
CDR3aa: CASSQGPRDMQYF
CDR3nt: TGTGCCAGCAGCCAAGGGCCTCGAGATATGCAGTATTTT

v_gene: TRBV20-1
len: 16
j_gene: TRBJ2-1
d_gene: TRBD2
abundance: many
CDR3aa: CSARAGLAGGVHEQFF
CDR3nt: TGCAGTGCTAGAGCCGGACTAGCGGGGGGCGTCCATGAGCAGTTCTTC

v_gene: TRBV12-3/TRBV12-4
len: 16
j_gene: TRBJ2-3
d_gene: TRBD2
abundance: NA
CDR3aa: CASSFSLAGSTDTQYF
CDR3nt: TGTGCCAGCAGTTTTTCTCTAGCGGGGAGCACAGATACGCAGTATTTT

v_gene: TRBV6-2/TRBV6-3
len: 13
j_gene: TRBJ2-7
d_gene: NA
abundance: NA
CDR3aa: CASVSELSYEQYF
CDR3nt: TGTGCCAGCGTTTCGGAGTTGTCCTACGAGCAGTACTTC

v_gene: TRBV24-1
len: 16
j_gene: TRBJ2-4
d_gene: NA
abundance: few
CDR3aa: CATSESKQGAKNIQYF
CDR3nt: TGTGCCACCAGTGAGTCAAAGCAGGGAGCCAAAAACATTCAGTACTTC

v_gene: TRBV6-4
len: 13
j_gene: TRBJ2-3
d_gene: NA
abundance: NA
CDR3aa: CASSDSWVDTQYF
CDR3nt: TGTGCCAGCAGTGACTCTTGGGTAGATACGCAGTATTTT

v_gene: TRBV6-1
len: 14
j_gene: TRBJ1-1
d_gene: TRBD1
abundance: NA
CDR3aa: CASSVRTGIREAFF
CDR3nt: TGTGCCAGCAGTGTCCGGACAGGTATACGTGAAGCTTTCTTT

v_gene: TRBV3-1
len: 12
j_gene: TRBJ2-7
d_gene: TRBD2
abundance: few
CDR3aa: CASNNVAGEQYF
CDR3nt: TGTGCCAGCAACAACGTAGCGGGGGAGCAGTACTTC

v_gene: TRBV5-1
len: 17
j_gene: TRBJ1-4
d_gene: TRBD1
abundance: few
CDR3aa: CASSLAGQGATNEKLFF
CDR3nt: TGCGCCAGCAGCCTTGCGGGACAGGGTGCAACTAATGAAAAACTGTTTTTT

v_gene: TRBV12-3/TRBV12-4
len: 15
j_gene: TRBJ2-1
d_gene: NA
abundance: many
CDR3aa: CASSRSESSYNEQFF
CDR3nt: TGTGCCAGCAGCCGGAGCGAGAGCTCCTACAATGAGCAGTTCTTC

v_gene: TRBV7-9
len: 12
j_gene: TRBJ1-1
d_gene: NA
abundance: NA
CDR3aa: CASSLVSDEAFF
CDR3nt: TGTGCCAGCAGCTTAGTCTCAGATGAAGCTTTCTTT

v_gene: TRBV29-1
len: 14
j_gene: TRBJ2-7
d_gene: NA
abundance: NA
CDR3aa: CSVINEDNSYEQYF
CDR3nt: TGCAGCGTTATCAACGAGGACAACTCCTACGAGCAGTACTTC